This T cell receptor (beta chain) comes out of a study of shared clonotypes between healthy human individuals (dated by TCRdb to about 2020). Concerning the study at large: Two women and a few men aged 18 to 49 years were included in the cohort. Per donor, three plates each were used for CD4 naive and CD4 memory, two for CD8 naive, and one for CD8 memory. Blood TCR repertoires of a handful of healthy adults were deeply sequenced to estimate repertoire size and the extent of clonotype sharing between individuals. Libraries were prepared and TCR repertoires were sequenced by different laboratories using diverse techniques, in order to increase sequencing depth and limit assay-specific biases. Per donor, leukapheresis produced somewhere between about 0.9 and 9.5 billion PBMCs.

Measured from the cysteine to the phenylalanine, the CDR3 is 15 residues long. Only CDR3 DNA remains: 45 bases, in frame from the first base. The germline V and J ends show losses of 2 bases and 9 bases respectively, and no gene match explains 11 bases of the junction. Via the germline V gene, CDR1 is WSHSY and CDR2 SAAADI. Using the deep immunoSEQ assay, TCR CDR3 regions were amplified from genomic DNA by multiplex PCR. Genomic DNA extracted from each cell subset was distributed evenly over all wells of several immunoSEQ 96-well plates, and each plate served as one replicate. For sorted subsets, 150 to 200 ng genomic DNA, equal to some 28,000 T cell genomes, was loaded into each replicate PCR. The purified libraries were quantified using a Qubit 3.0 fluorometer, sized with a Bioanalyzer 2100, and then quantified again using the KAPA Library Quantification kit. Each immunoSEQ 96-well plate was sequenced on its own single-read 150-cycle Illumina NextSeq 550 flow cell. From the authors' description of their analysis: Because the immunoSEQ output held only junctional sequences and lacked quality scores, the filtering could not match the filtering applied to full-length reads. Sequences were annotated with PyIR, a Python wrapper for IgBLAST v1.9, using IMGT germline references to assign V/J genes and CDR3. Reads were filtered out if the reads had weak V/J assignments (E-value above 1e-6), no CDR3, stop codons, out-of-frame junctions, or ambiguous translated residues. V3J clonotypes were defined as sequences sharing an identical inferred V gene, J gene, and CDR3 amino acid sequence. The percentage overlap between two repertoires was calculated by dividing the number of shared unique clonotypes by the size of the smaller repertoire. Richness of each repertoire was evaluated using RTK rarefaction, the Chao1 estimator, and Recon v2.1 estimates of unobserved clonotypes. OLGA was used to compute generation probabilities for all TCRbeta clonotypes that the gDNA method yielded from a handful of donors. The clones in this table, taken by TCRdb from immuneACCESS, are in-frame only. Not every clone is retained; where verified, under half of the shortfall comes from an unresolved V gene, and the cause of the rest is unknown. V, J and clone size were drawn from that table, and D and trimming were deduced from the DNA. Across this sample there are about 2.4 million clones, with 93% seen only once. The ten most abundant clones make up approximately 0.36% of the sample.

Results the study describes overall, beyond this receptor: Sampling was restricted to blood, and TCR repertoires in tissue are likely to differ from TCR repertoires in blood. Larger estimated clonotype richness was generally found for naive subsets than for memory subsets. Incomplete sequencing was indicated by rarefaction of sorted-subset datasets, despite the large sequencing depth. Because the study included only a small number of donors, the genetic and exposure-history diversity represented was limited. Sharing across a few donors was observed for around 5% of naive CD4, 3% to 3.5% of naive CD8, 2% to 2.5% of memory CD4, and less than 0.45% of memory CD8 clonotypes. Compared with non-shared clonotypes, the clonotypes found in all four sorted-subset donors had higher generation probabilities. Based on pairwise subsampling, the degree of clonotype sharing among donors was expected to be affected by sequencing depth.

Comment on this clone: The specificity of this receptor is unknown. The sample holds no much larger clone one base away, and base qualities are not on file.

Healthy HIV-negative adults with no recently reported acute infections or vaccinations were included as donors. Every donor was a Caucasian adult residing in Nashville, Tennessee, USA. CD4+ T cells were enriched by magnetic negative selection, after which naive cells were positively selected on CD45RA and the negative fraction was taken as the memory subset. Blood was collected by leukapheresis, and PBMCs were isolated by Ficoll-Histopaque density gradient centrifugation and then cryopreserved in liquid nitrogen vapor phase. Purity and quantity of every magnetically sorted T cell population were checked by analytical flow cytometry. Each sorted fraction had its genomic DNA isolated and then quantified by UV absorbance on a Nanodrop 2000c.

This sequence originates from a man younger than 35 in good health. Some clones in this sample may be carry-over from other donors' samples. Source material: naive CD4+ T cells from PBMCs. The sample's cell subset or site label is to be understood as: CD45RA+ positively selected. Rearrangement joined TRBV10-2 to TRBJ2-5, with 8 bases aligning to TRBD2. The DNA is as follows: TGCGCCAGCAGTGAGCTGGGGCACACCGGGGGGGCCCAGTACTTC. Its coded protein is CASSELGHTGGAQYF.